The entry below gives a single T cell receptor beta chain sequence along with its context. The data stem from a study of long-term antiretroviral therapy in people with HIV. Clinicians in the United States treated all participants with HIV. The CDR3 covers 17 residues. The V segment lost 4 bases and the J segment 8 bases; nucleotides outside the gene matches: 14. CDR1 SEHNR and CDR2 FQNEAQ come from the germline V gene (reference sequence). The immunoSEQ assay was v3.0, run at survey level. It was 40,000-50,000 T-cell genomes per sample that sequencing targeted. Using immunoSEQ multiplex PCR, the repertoire was profiled, and TCRdb retains in-frame clones only, with some absent. The sample yields tens of thousands of clones, 80% seen once.

The chain recombines TRBV7-9 with TRBJ2-1; 10 positions match TRBD2. The sample consisted of unsorted PBMCs, taken 0.3 years after starting antiretroviral therapy. The source of this sequence is a man aged 35-49 years with HIV. The CDR3 DNA sequence: TGTGCCAGCAGCTATCTCCGGGCTAGCGGGAGAGTGGATGAGCAGTTCTTC. This sequence encodes CASSYLRASGRVDEQFF. Drawing the rest from reference TRBV7-9 and TRBJ2-1, the complete variable domain is DTGVSQNPRHKITKRGQNVTFRCDPISEHNRLYWYRQTLGQGPEFLTYFQNEAQLEKSRLLSDRFSAERPKGSFSTLEIQRTEQGDSAMYLCASSYLRASGRVDEQFFGPGTRLTVL.